The 16 T cell receptor beta chains presented below share a single source sample, sequenced in a study of CD8 T cells in ankylosing spondylitis. The study's findings and limits: Blood of patients with ankylosing spondylitis appeared to be characterized by a TCR beta motif of about eight highly homologous variants.

Their target antigens are unknown. A single record per CDR3 protein comes from TCRdb applying MiXCR to the 5' RACE reads. This table has some 400,000 distinct CDR3 sequences, approximately 20% appearing once. Sequencing was done on a sample of blood, either unsorted or a sorted T cell fraction (not recorded which). Every receptor here comes from a male donor with ankylosing spondylitis.

This clonotype was detected a few times. This rearrangement joins TRBV2 to TRBJ2-6; D could derive from TRBD1 or TRBD2 (5 bases each). This CDR3 has 17 residues. Germline-derived CDR1 and CDR2 are SNHLY and FYNNEI. The ends were cut back, 6 bases at V and 4 bases at J, with 19 bases in the middle. The CDR3 DNA follows: TGTGCCAGCAGGCCTCCCACCGGGACCCCCGGGGCCAACGTCCTGACTTTC. Protein sequence: CASRPPTGTPGANVLTF.

The chain employs TRBV2 and TRBJ2-5; D is unresolved. With 9 bases removed from V and 0 bases from J, the gap between germline ends came to 11 bases. Germline loops: CDR1 SNHLY, CDR2 FYNNEI. The CDR3 is made up of 13 amino acids. The CDR3 coding sequence is TGTGCCAGTTGGGGTCTGTACCAAGAGACCCAGTACTTC. This encodes CASWGLYQETQYF.

This clonotype has only a few counts. V usage is TRBV5-4 and J usage is TRBJ2-1; TRBD2 matches 13 bases. Germline CDR1 SGHNT, CDR2 YYREEE (reference sequence). The V gene end was trimmed by 5 bases and the J gene end by 0 bases; junction bases not matched to a gene: 8. The CDR3 extends over 18 amino acids. CDR3 sequence: CASRKGLAGMSSYNEQFF. DNA for the CDR3: TGTGCCAGCAGGAAGGGACTAGCGGGAATGAGCTCCTACAATGAGCAGTTCTTC.

This clonotype was picked up a small number of times. The CDR3 DNA reads TGCGCCAGCAGCTTGGCCAGGACAACGAACACCGGGGAGCTGTTTTTT. Protein product: CASSLARTTNTGELFF. The genes are TRBV5-1 and TRBJ2-2; a possible D gene is TRBD1 (5 bases). This CDR3 is built from 16 residues. CDR1 and CDR2 (germline): SGHRS, YFSETQ. V was pared by 0 bases and J by 0 bases, with 9 bases between.

The V call is TRBV11-3, the J call TRBJ2-3; 8 bases map to TRBD1. V dropped 3 bases and J dropped 6; count of bases not matched to a gene: 5. Germline assignment: CDR1 SGHNT and CDR2 YENEEA. The CDR3 is 14 amino acids. The CDR3 bases are TGTGCCAGCAGCTTCTTCCAGGGGGCTGATACGCAGTATTTT. This gives the protein CASSFFQGADTQYF.

The chain uses TRBV12-3 or TRBV12-4 and TRBJ1-2; no clear D gene. V gave up 6 bases and J gave up 0 bases, with 11 bases separating them. The CDR3 contains 14 residues. The CDR3 is CASRPREANYGYTF. The CDR3 bases are TGTGCCAGCAGACCCCGGGAAGCTAACTATGGCTACACCTTC.

V and J are TRBV20-1 and TRBJ2-1; 7 positions match TRBD2. This CDR3 comprises 15 residues. The J segment lost 3 bases and the V segment lost 5 bases, leaving 10 bases of the junction unmatched. CDR1 and CDR2 from the germline V gene are DFQATT and SNEGSKA (reference sequence). The CDR3, as DNA: TGCAGTGCTCCAAGATCCGCGGGGGTCTACAATGAGCAGTTCTTC. Its protein product is CSAPRSAGVYNEQFF.

The chain couples TRBV7-9 to TRBJ1-1, with D perhaps TRBD1 (6 bases). Looked up from germline, CDR1 is SEHNR and CDR2 is FQNEAQ (reference sequence). V was shortened by 4 bases and J by 9 bases, with 18 bases between the two germline ends. The CDR3 has 14 residues. CDR3 sequence: CASSSTLGAGQAFF. Here the CDR3 DNA reads TGTGCCAGCAGCTCGACTCTGGGGGCTGGGCAAGCTTTCTTT. Variable domain in full (rest from reference TRBV7-9 and TRBJ1-1): DTGVSQNPRHKITKRGQNVTFRCDPISEHNRLYWYRQTLGQGPEFLTYFQNEAQLEKSRLLSDRFSAERPKGSFSTLEIQRTEQGDSAMYLCASSSTLGAGQAFFGQGTRLTVV.

The chain combines TRBV7-2 with TRBJ2-3; no clear D gene. The germline gives CDR1 SGHTA, CDR2 FQGNSA. V shed 4 bases and J shed 8 bases, with 10 bases lying between them. The CDR3 runs 12 residues. Here the CDR3 reads CASSSYAGTQYF. The CDR3 DNA reads TGTGCCAGCAGCTCCTATGCCGGTACGCAGTATTTT.

The CDR3 nucleotides are TGTGCCAGCAGCCCCGGGGGGACCCGCGAGCAGTACTTC. Translating it yields CASSPGGTREQYF. This sequence joins TRBV3-1 and TRBJ2-7; 7 bases are a match to TRBD2. The CDR3 totals 13 residues. Germline V CDR1 and CDR2: LGHDT, YNNKEL (reference sequence). Trimming at V came to 4 bases and at J to 6 bases, leaving 6 bases not matched to a gene.

This clonotype has only a few counts. V is TRBV2 and J is TRBJ2-3; TRBD1 matches 9 bases. The CDR3 length is 15 residues. Germline values: CDR1 SNHLY, CDR2 FYNNEI. V lost 7 bases and J lost 0; bases outside the gene matches: 5. The CDR3 sequence: CASTYRGLSTDTQYF. The CDR3 region has the DNA TGTGCCAGCACGTACAGGGGGCTTAGCACAGATACGCAGTATTTT.

CDR3 coding DNA: TGCAGCACAAGAGGATACGCGGAACTCACAGATACGCAGTATTTT. Its protein is CSTRGYAELTDTQYF. The V and J genes are TRBV29-1 and TRBJ2-3; D uncertain. The CDR3 extends over 15 amino acids. Germline V gene lookup returns CDR1 SQVTM and CDR2 ANQGSEA. V was cut by 8 bases and J by 2 bases, with 20 bases left in between.

This clonotype was seen a handful of times. The chain couples TRBV9 to TRBJ2-1, with TRBD1 as a possible D gene (7 bases). V dropped 6 bases and J dropped 0 bases, with 13 bases sitting between them. The CDR3 spans 15 residues. Per germline, CDR1 SGDLS and CDR2 YYNGEE. In DNA form, the CDR3 reads TGTGCCAGCACGGGACAGACTAGCTCCTACAATGAGCAGTTCTTC. Residues: CASTGQTSSYNEQFF.

This clonotype was counted a few times. This chain connects TRBV12-3 or TRBV12-4 to TRBJ2-2; 7 bases fit TRBD1. The CDR3 is 16 residues long. V shed 6 bases, J shed 1 base, and the junction held 8 bases outside the gene matches. The CDR3 nucleotides are TGTGCCAGCAGCCGAAGGGGGACAGTGAACACCGGGGAGCTGTTTTTT. This encodes CASSRRGTVNTGELFF.

Only a few counts were recorded for this clonotype. The chain has TRBV5-1 and TRBJ2-1; 7 bases match TRBD2. CDR3 length: 15 residues. V dropped 8 bases and J dropped 2; count of bases not matched to a gene: 10. The germline gives CDR1 SGHRS, CDR2 YFSETQ. The CDR3 loop reads CARGEGDQPYNEQFF. The CDR3 DNA reads TGCGCCAGGGGGGAGGGCGACCAACCCTACAATGAGCAGTTCTTC.

Here the CDR3 DNA reads TGTGCCAGCAGTCCGGGGGGGCTAGCCCGGGAGCAGTACTTC. This encodes CASSPGGLAREQYF. The chain carries TRBV27 and TRBJ2-7, with 8 bases aligning to TRBD2. In germline, CDR1 is MNHEY, CDR2 SMNVEV (reference sequence). With V trimmed by 5 bases and J by 7 bases, 10 bases remained unmatched. This CDR3 is 14 amino acids long.